Sequencing of this TCR beta chain was carried out in a study of blood T cell repertoires in COVID-19. Study as a whole: Italy, Spain and the United States were the sources of the convalescent and acute COVID-19 samples.

The CDR3 spans 16 residues. Between the trimmed V and J ends, which lost 1 base and 8 bases, there was a span of 15 bases. Looked up from germline, CDR1 is LGHNT and CDR2 is FRNRAP. Per the study methods: Reference gene primer amplification gave nucleated cell count estimates. The table came from immunoSEQ multiplex PCR; TCRdb's copy has only in-frame clones and leaves some out. V, J and clone size are taken as reported in that table, and D and trimming were inferred from the DNA itself. The data contain 110,000 or so clones, around 84% of them singletons. This sequence was found in a human donor in a cohort sampled during active COVID-19. V and J are TRBV12-5 and TRBJ1-6; D not resolved. Sequenced: peripheral blood. The CDR3, as DNA: TGTGCTAGTGGTTTGGGAGGAATGTACGCAGATTCACCCCTCCACTTT. Protein sequence: CASGLGGMYADSPLHF. Variable domain in full (rest from reference TRBV12-5 and TRBJ1-6): DARVTQTPRHKVTEMGQEVTMRCQPILGHNTVFWYRQTMMQGLELLAYFRNRAPLDDSGMPKDRFSAEMPDATLATLKIQPSEPRDSAVYFCASGLGGMYADSPLHFGNGTRLTVT.